Presented here are 28 T cell receptor beta chains from one specimen sequenced in a study of shared clonotypes between healthy human individuals. TCRdb keeps only in-frame clones here, not all; method: immunoSEQ multiplex PCR. This sample has about 2 million clones, with less than 95% found just once. Naive CD8 populations comprised CD45RO-negative cells positively selected for CCR7, excluding terminally differentiated effector memory CD45RA+ cells. The sequencing sample was made of naive CD8+ T cells sorted from blood. These receptors all come from a man aged 18-30 years in good health.

This rearrangement joins TRBV5-1 to TRBJ2-5; D call uncertain. V lost 0 bases, J lost 4 bases, and 7 bases lay in between. CDR1 is SGHRS and CDR2 is YFSETQ in the germline V gene. This CDR3 is 13 amino acids long. In DNA form, the CDR3 reads TGCGCCAGCAGCTTGGGACCCTCAGAGACCCAGTACTTC. Its translation: CASSLGPSETQYF. The entire variable domain, with the rest obtained from reference TRBV5-1 and TRBJ2-5, is as follows: KAGVTQTPRYLIKTRGQQVTLSCSPISGHRSVSWYQQTPGQGLQFLFEYFSETQRNKGNFPGRFSGRQFSNSRSEMNVSTLELGDSALYLCASSLGPSETQYFGPGTRLLVL.

This rearrangement joins TRBV7-9 to TRBJ1-2, with 10 positions matching TRBD1. The germline V gene encodes CDR1 SEHNR and CDR2 FQNEAQ (reference sequence). Trimming cost V 7 bases and J 7 bases; bases outside gene matches: 9. This CDR3 has 14 amino acids. In DNA, the CDR3 is TGTGCCAGCATTCGGGGACAGGGGAACGGTGGCTACACCTTC. Translated: CASIRGQGNGGYTF.

The J gene is TRBJ1-5, the V gene TRBV12-2. TRBV12-2 is a pseudogene. The CDR3 has 12 amino acids. The CDR3 protein is CASRPPRQPQHF. CDR3 coding DNA: TGTGCAAGTCGCCCTCCCCGGCAGCCCCAGCATTTT.

V and J are TRBV19 and TRBJ1-1; D is undetermined. The CDR3 is 13 residues long. Trimming removed 3 bases from V and 3 bases from J, with 8 bases in between. Per the germline V gene, CDR1 is LNHDA and CDR2 is SQIVND (reference sequence). The CDR3: CASSMGPHTEAFF. In DNA form, the CDR3 reads TGTGCCAGTAGTATGGGCCCCCACACTGAAGCTTTCTTT.

This clone appeared a single time. The chain carries TRBV5-4 and TRBJ2-2; TRBD2 matches at 7 bases. The CDR3 contains 14 residues. V trimming: 2 bases; J trimming: 4 bases; junction bases outside the gene matches: 2. Germline V gene lookup returns CDR1 SGHNT and CDR2 YYREEE (reference sequence). The CDR3 reads CASSFGGGTGELFF. DNA for the CDR3: TGTGCCAGCAGCTTTGGCGGGGGCACCGGGGAGCTGTTTTTT.

This rearrangement joins TRBV5-8 to TRBJ2-1, with 13 bases that match TRBD2. V gave up 3 bases and J gave up 8 bases; unmatched junction bases: 8. The CDR3 contains 16 residues. The germline CDR1 and CDR2 sequences are SGHTS and YDEGEE. CDR3 sequence reads: CASSSGLAGAGDEQFF. The CDR3 coding sequence is TGTGCCAGCAGCTCCGGACTAGCGGGGGCTGGGGATGAGCAGTTCTTC.

The chain uses TRBV9 and TRBJ2-5; TRBD2 aligns across 13 bases. This CDR3 has 16 amino acids. From germline, CDR1 is SGDLS and CDR2 YYNGEE. J lost 1 base, V lost 3 bases, and 3 bases had no gene match. CDR3 bases: TGTGCCAGCAGCGCCGGGACTAGCGGGGTCCAAGAGACCCAGTACTTC. This translates into CASSAGTSGVQETQYF.

The chain employs TRBV7-2 and TRBJ2-7; 8 bases are a match to TRBD2. CDR3 length equals 14 residues. Germline V gives CDR1 SGHTA, CDR2 FQGNSA. V lost 8 bases and J lost 6; bases outside the gene matches: 12. CDR3 region: CASGSQREIAEQYF. DNA for the CDR3: TGTGCCAGCGGTTCCCAGCGGGAGATAGCCGAGCAGTACTTC.

The chain carries TRBV6-1 and TRBJ1-6; D gene unclear. From germline, CDR1 is MNHNS and CDR2 SASEGT. There are 13 residues in the CDR3. The V and J ends lost 1 base and 10 bases respectively, with 8 bases between them. The CDR3: CASSEEVESPLHF. In nucleotides, the CDR3 is TGTGCCAGCAGTGAAGAGGTCGAGTCACCCCTCCACTTT.

The chain couples TRBV5-1 to TRBJ2-5; 9 nucleotides line up with TRBD1. V trimming: 1 base; J trimming: 4 bases; junction bases outside the gene matches: 2. Germline CDR1 and CDR2: SGHRS and YFSETQ. The CDR3 consists of 14 residues. CDR3 sequence reads: CASSLMGQGETQYF. CDR3 coding DNA: TGCGCCAGCAGCTTGATGGGACAGGGAGAGACCCAGTACTTC.

The V call is TRBV28, the J call TRBJ2-3; possibly TRBD1 for D (5 bases). Between the trimmed V and J ends, which lost 6 bases and 1 base, there was a span of 5 bases. Germline CDR1 is MDHEN and CDR2 is SYDVKM. CDR3 length: 12 residues. CDR3 protein: CASSRGTDTQYF. CDR3 in DNA: TGTGCCAGCAGCAGGGGCACAGATACGCAGTATTTT. The variable domain in full, completed from reference TRBV28 and TRBJ2-3, reads DVKVTQSSRYLVKRTGEKVFLECVQDMDHENMFWYRQDPGLGLRLIYFSYDVKMKEKGDIPEGYSVSREKKERFSLILESASTNQTSMYLCASSRGTDTQYFGPGTRLTVL.

In its sample, this clone was seen once. The gene calls are TRBV7-9 and TRBJ2-3; D might be TRBD1 (6 bases). Per germline, CDR1 SEHNR and CDR2 FQNEAQ (reference sequence). V shed 5 bases and J shed 0 bases, with 12 bases lying between them. This CDR3 has 15 amino acids. The CDR3 region has the DNA TGTGCCAGCAGCACAGGGACGGCTAGCACAGATACGCAGTATTTT. Translating gives CASSTGTASTDTQYF.

V gene TRBV7-9 combines with J gene TRBJ1-1; no firm D call. Germline CDR1 is SEHNR and CDR2 is FQNEAQ (reference sequence). Trimming cost V 5 bases and J 2 bases, with 9 bases left between them. This CDR3 contains 13 residues. The CDR3 nucleotides read TGTGCCAGCAGCGTTGTAGAAAACACTGAAGCTTTCTTT. Translated, it gives CASSVVENTEAFF.

The chain combines TRBV11-2 with TRBJ2-1; 7 bases are a match to TRBD2. V was pared by 3 bases and J by 2 bases, with 10 bases of the junction left unmatched. Germline CDR1 SGHAT, CDR2 FQNNGV. CDR3 length: 17 amino acids. The CDR3 region is CASSLAVREGTYNEQFF. CDR3 in DNA: TGTGCCAGCAGCTTGGCTGTGAGGGAGGGGACCTACAATGAGCAGTTCTTC.

The J gene is TRBJ1-2, the V gene TRBV7-9, with D possibly TRBD1 on 5 matching bases. Trimming cost V 0 bases and J 4 bases, with 12 bases left between them. CDR3 length: 15 amino acids. Germline-derived CDR1 and CDR2 are SEHNR and FQNEAQ (reference sequence). CDR3 nucleotide sequence: TGTGCCAGCAGCTTAGCGCCCAGGGAAAGCTATGGCTACACCTTC. Protein sequence: CASSLAPRESYGYTF.

J is TRBJ2-2 and V is TRBV13, with D perhaps TRBD1 (6 bases). The V gene's germline CDR1 is PRHDT and CDR2 FYEKMQ (reference sequence). The CDR3 length is 15 residues. V was trimmed by 3 bases and J by 6 bases, leaving 14 bases between them. CDR3 amino acids: CASSLRGIKAGELFF. The DNA for the CDR3 is TGTGCCAGCAGCTTGAGGGGGATCAAGGCCGGGGAGCTGTTTTTT.

The CDR3 DNA follows: TGCGCCAGCAGCCAAGATAAATTAGGGACAGGGGTCTCCTACGAGCAGTACTTC. As protein: CASSQDKLGTGVSYEQYF. V is TRBV4-3 and J is TRBJ2-7; 10 nucleotides line up with TRBD1. Trimming removed 0 bases from V and 0 bases from J; junction bases left unmatched: 8. The CDR3 length is 18 residues. The germline V gene encodes CDR1 LGHNA and CDR2 YSLEER.

Turning to this clone: Within the sample, other DNA sequences also encode this same CDR3. The chain recombines TRBV27 with TRBJ2-1; D gene unclear. The length of the CDR3 is 13 residues. The germline V and J ends were trimmed by 2 bases and 6 bases, with 8 bases remaining between them. The germline V gene has CDR1 MNHEY and CDR2 SMNVEV (reference sequence). The CDR3 DNA follows: TGTGCCAGCAGTTTAGGGCAGTTCAATGAGCAGTTCTTC. Encoded protein: CASSLGQFNEQFF.

This CDR3 is CASSQAYSYEQYF. The CDR3 nucleotides are TGTGCCAGTAGTCAGGCTTACTCCTACGAGCAGTACTTC. V usage is TRBV19 and J usage is TRBJ2-7; D is unresolved. Per germline, CDR1 LNHDA and CDR2 SQIVND (reference sequence). The V end was cut by 5 bases, the J end by 0 bases, with 8 bases between. The CDR3 totals 13 residues.

The chain couples TRBV10-2 to TRBJ2-5, with TRBD2 identical over 11 bases. Germline V gene sequence: CDR1 WSHSY, CDR2 SAAADI. After removal of 6 bases from V and 5 bases from J, the junction contained 5 bases not matched to a gene. This CDR3 spans 14 amino acids. CDR3 protein: CASSSTSGAETQYF. The CDR3, as DNA: TGCGCCAGCAGCTCGACTAGCGGGGCCGAGACCCAGTACTTC.

The gene calls are TRBV5-1 and TRBJ2-1; a possible D gene is TRBD1 (6 bases). CDR3 length: 19 residues. Trimming removed 4 bases from V and 8 bases from J, with 31 bases in between. The germline CDR1 and CDR2 sequences are SGHRS and YFSETQ. The DNA for the CDR3 is TGCGCCAGCAGCCTGGAGTCTGACTTGCGGTGGGGTCAGGGGCATGAGCAGTTCTTC. Translating gives CASSLESDLRWGQGHEQFF.

The chain carries TRBV4-1 and TRBJ1-4, with 7 bases fitting TRBD1. Germline CDR1 and CDR2: MGHRA and YSYEKL. The CDR3 contains 15 residues. Losses at the gene ends were 1 base for V and 3 bases for J; bases not matched to a gene: 2. The CDR3 reads CASSQGQGANEKLFF. Here the CDR3 DNA reads TGCGCCAGCAGCCAAGGACAGGGCGCTAATGAAAAACTGTTTTTT.

This sequence joins TRBV27 and TRBJ2-7, with TRBD1 matching 10 bases. The CDR3 has 13 residues. The junction had 3 bases not matched to a gene; V was cut back by 8 bases and J by 2 bases. Germline CDR1 and CDR2: MNHEY and SMNVEV (reference sequence). The CDR3 DNA reads as TGTGCCAGCCGGGACAGGGGCGCCTACGAGCAGTACTTC. Its translation: CASRDRGAYEQYF.

The CDR3 sequence: CASSYYGTGYNEQFF. CDR3 nucleotide sequence: TGTGCCAGCAGTTACTACGGGACAGGGTATAATGAGCAGTTCTTC. This chain joins TRBV6-6 and TRBJ2-1; 9 positions match TRBD1. CDR3 length: 15 amino acids. J gave up 7 bases and V 1 base, and 5 bases lay outside the gene matches. Germline V gene sequence: CDR1 MNHNY, CDR2 SVGAGI (reference sequence).

The chain is built from TRBV6-1 and TRBJ2-1; D is unclear. Germline CDR1 and CDR2: MNHNS and SASEGT. The V end lost 1 base, the J end lost 0 bases, and 4 bases lay between the germline ends. The CDR3 covers 14 residues. The CDR3 DNA reads TGTGCCAGCAGTGAAGGTTACTCCTACAATGAGCAGTTCTTC. Its protein product is CASSEGYSYNEQFF.

V gene TRBV10-2 combines with J gene TRBJ2-1; D remains unclear. The V gene's germline CDR1 is WSHSY and CDR2 SAAADI. Deletions cut 4 bases from V and 0 bases from J, with 7 bases between. The CDR3 is made up of 14 amino acids. The CDR3 sequence is CASSGLGSYNEQFF. Here the CDR3 DNA reads TGCGCCAGCAGTGGATTGGGCTCCTACAATGAGCAGTTCTTC.

The CDR3 spells CASSPVAGGTGELFF. The DNA of the CDR3 is TGTGCCAGCTCACCGGTAGCGGGAGGAACCGGGGAGCTGTTTTTT. The V call is TRBV18, the J call TRBJ2-2; 10 nucleotides line up with TRBD2. The CDR3 is made up of 15 amino acids. Trimming cost V 3 bases and J 5 bases; bases outside gene matches: 3. Germline CDR1 reads KGHSH; CDR2 reads LQKENI. The variable domain in full, with the rest retrieved from reference TRBV18 and TRBJ2-2, is NAGVMQNPRHLVRRRGQEARLRCSPMKGHSHVYWYRQLPEEGLKFMVYLQKENIIDESGMPKERFSAEFPKEGPSILRIQQVVRGDSAAYFCASSPVAGGTGELFFGEGSRLTVL.

Written as DNA, the CDR3 is TGTGCCAGCAGCTCGGGACTAGCCTACAATGAGCAGTTCTTC. Amino acid sequence: CASSSGLAYNEQFF. The chain has TRBV13 and TRBJ2-1, with TRBD2 matching over 8 bases. Germline trimming cut 4 bases from V and 2 bases from J; bases unmatched to any gene: 1. Per the germline V gene, CDR1 is PRHDT and CDR2 is FYEKMQ (reference sequence). This CDR3 is 14 amino acids long.